This TCR beta chain was sequenced for a study of T cells in Graves' hyperthyroidism and ophthalmopathy. Overall study findings and caveats: Most expanded thyroid clonotypes above 0.001 also appeared in blood. Ophthalmopathy was model-predicted a median roughly 6.3 months pre-onset.

Using RNA transcripts as the source, TCR beta CDR3 regions were amplified. TCR CDR3 underwent first-round RT-PCR with the HTBI primer set. TCRdb reprocessed the multiplex PCR reads via MiXCR and lists one record per CDR3 protein. The data hold roughly 420,000 distinct CDR3 sequences, with more than 15% observed a single time. The V gene's germline CDR1 is MGHRA and CDR2 YSYEKL. The CDR3 sequence is 13 residues long. Trimming left V 5 bases short and J 7 bases short, with 12 bases between. This clonotype was recorded at least ten times. Its target is not known. Hyperthyroidism in the patients, aged 18 to 65, was newly diagnosed and under 2 months in duration. Researchers barred patients who had uncontrolled infection, other autoimmune disease, pregnancy or lactation.

This receptor was taken from a woman aged 18 to 35 with Graves' hyperthyroidism. The sample consisted of blood. This sequence joins TRBV4-1 and TRBJ1-5; D remains ambiguous. The CDR3 DNA reads as TGCGCCAGCAGCGCAACTCAAGGCCAGCCCCAGCATTTT. This translates into CASSATQGQPQHF.